The rows below give T cell receptor beta chains drawn from one sample of a study of CD8 T cells in ankylosing spondylitis. TCRdb reprocessed the 5' RACE reads with MiXCR, giving one entry per CDR3 protein. This sample has about 840,000 distinct CDR3 sequences, with about 10% found just once. Specimen: blood, either unsorted or a sorted T cell fraction (not recorded which). All receptors derive from a male donor with ankylosing spondylitis. The CDR3 runs from the conserved cysteine through the conserved F or W. The D gene is left open where the match is weak. The listing skips clone size in some rows; elsewhere it reads once, few, many or a size class.

d_call	j_call	v_call	clone_size	cdr3_aa	cdr3_nt
-	TRBJ2-1	TRBV7-3	many	CASSPGGPYNEQFF	TGTGCCAGCAGCCCGGGTGGACCTTACAATGAGCAGTTCTTC
-	TRBJ2-7	TRBV5-1	-	CASTRRRDGYEQYF	TGCGCCAGCACAAGACGAAGAGACGGCTACGAGCAGTACTTC
TRBD2	TRBJ2-2	TRBV6-2/TRBV6-3	few	CASRSGTKGTGELFF	TGTGCCAGCAGATCCGGGACTAAGGGCACCGGGGAGCTGTTTTTT
-	TRBJ2-7	TRBV29-1	few	CSVEDPGSRTYEQYF	TGCAGCGTTGAAGATCCAGGTTCGAGAACCTACGAGCAGTACTTC
-	TRBJ2-5	TRBV20-1	many	CSARRGAAQETQYF	TGCAGTGCTAGAAGGGGAGCGGCCCAAGAGACCCAGTACTTC
-	TRBJ2-3	TRBV7-2	-	CASSPGGGADTQYF	TGTGCCAGCAGCCCGGGCGGTGGGGCAGATACGCAGTATTTT
-	TRBJ2-7	TRBV11-1	few	CASSIASRLLYF	TGTGCCAGCAGCATCGCTTCTCGGCTTCTGTACTTC
TRBD1	TRBJ1-1	TRBV11-2	many	CASSPWTGSGTEAFF	TGTGCCAGCAGCCCATGGACAGGTTCGGGGACTGAAGCTTTCTTT
TRBD1	TRBJ1-1	TRBV29-1	many	CSLGDRNTEAFF	TGCAGCTTGGGGGACAGGAACACTGAAGCTTTCTTT
-	TRBJ1-6	TRBV6-1	few	CASRISGASPLHF	TGTGCCAGCAGAATTTCGGGGGCATCACCCCTCCACTTT
TRBD1	TRBJ2-1	TRBV2	-	CASKQGASYNEQFF	TGTGCCAGTAAACAGGGGGCTTCCTACAATGAGCAGTTCTTC
-	TRBJ1-3	TRBV7-6	few	CASSLGGAASGNTIYF	TGTGCCAGCAGCTTAGGGGGGGCGGCCTCTGGAAACACCATATATTTT
-	TRBJ2-1	TRBV20-1	few	CSAREYSGEQFF	TGCAGTGCTAGGGAGTATAGTGGTGAGCAGTTCTTC
-	TRBJ2-7	TRBV20-1	-	CSARDGTGLYEQYF	TGCAGTGCTAGAGATGGGACTGGACTCTACGAGCAGTACTTC
TRBD1	TRBJ1-2	TRBV20-1	-	CSASYGTGEDGYTF	TGCAGTGCCTCGTATGGGACAGGGGAGGATGGCTACACCTTC
-	TRBJ2-3	TRBV5-8	few	CASSWGASSTDTQYF	TGTGCCAGCAGCTGGGGCGCATCTAGCACAGATACGCAGTATTTT
TRBD2	TRBJ2-1	TRBV12-5	-	CASGLKLAAEQFF	TGTGCTAGTGGTTTGAAACTAGCGGCTGAGCAGTTCTTC
-	TRBJ2-1	TRBV20-1	few	CSARDRTRSYNEQFF	TGCAGTGCTAGAGATCGGACGAGATCCTACAATGAGCAGTTCTTC
TRBD2	TRBJ2-1	TRBV5-1	-	CASSLGASGSYNEQFF	TGCGCCAGCAGCTTGGGGGCTAGCGGGTCCTACAATGAGCAGTTCTTC
TRBD2	TRBJ2-7	TRBV20-1	many	CSAADVGTSAYEQYF	TGCAGTGCTGCGGATGTGGGGACTAGCGCCTACGAGCAGTACTTC
TRBD2	TRBJ2-1	TRBV5-1	few	CASSLGSSGRLSYNEQFF	TGCGCCAGCAGCTTGGGCTCTAGCGGGAGACTATCCTACAATGAGCAGTTCTTC
-	TRBJ2-2	TRBV6-2/TRBV6-3	-	CASSSDPLAAMNTGELFF	TGTGCCAGCAGTTCCGACCCCTTAGCGGCCATGAACACCGGGGAGCTGTTTTTT
TRBD1	TRBJ1-2	TRBV20-1	few	CSASAPGTGGANYGYTF	TGCAGTGCTAGTGCCCCAGGGACAGGGGGAGCTAACTATGGCTACACCTTC
-	TRBJ1-5	TRBV20-1	many	CSASGRYQPQHF	TGCAGTGCTAGTGGGCGTTATCAGCCCCAGCATTTT
-	TRBJ1-5	TRBV10-3	few	CAISESQGAVEWGNQPQHF	TGTGCCATCAGTGAGTCGCAAGGAGCGGTAGAATGGGGCAATCAGCCCCAGCATTTT
-	TRBJ1-5	TRBV19	few	CASSRFGTTISNQPQHF	TGTGCCAGTAGTAGATTCGGGACAACAATTAGCAATCAGCCCCAGCATTTT
-	TRBJ2-2	TRBV7-9	-	CASNQDRGGELFF	TGTGCCAGCAATCAAGACAGAGGCGGGGAGCTGTTTTTT
-	TRBJ1-1	TRBV29-1	-	CSVGSPNTEAFF	TGCAGCGTTGGTTCACCGAACACTGAAGCTTTCTTT
-	TRBJ2-1	TRBV25-1	few	CASSEYHGQMKQFF	TGTGCCAGCAGTGAATACCACGGCCAAATGAAGCAGTTCTTC
TRBD2	TRBJ2-3	TRBV12-3/TRBV12-4	many	CASSLSATSGGDTQYF	TGTGCCAGCAGTTTATCTGCTACTAGCGGGGGAGATACGCAGTATTTT
TRBD2	TRBJ2-7	TRBV10-1	-	CASSESRAGAYEQYF	TGCGCCAGCAGTGAGTCTCGAGCGGGAGCCTACGAGCAGTACTTC
-	TRBJ2-7	TRBV20-1	-	CSARTGSYSYEQYF	TGCAGTGCTAGGACAGGCTCATACTCCTACGAGCAGTACTTC
TRBD2	TRBJ2-1	TRBV6-1	few	CASSMGLAGNSEQFF	TGTGCCAGCAGTATGGGACTAGCGGGAAATAGTGAGCAGTTCTTC